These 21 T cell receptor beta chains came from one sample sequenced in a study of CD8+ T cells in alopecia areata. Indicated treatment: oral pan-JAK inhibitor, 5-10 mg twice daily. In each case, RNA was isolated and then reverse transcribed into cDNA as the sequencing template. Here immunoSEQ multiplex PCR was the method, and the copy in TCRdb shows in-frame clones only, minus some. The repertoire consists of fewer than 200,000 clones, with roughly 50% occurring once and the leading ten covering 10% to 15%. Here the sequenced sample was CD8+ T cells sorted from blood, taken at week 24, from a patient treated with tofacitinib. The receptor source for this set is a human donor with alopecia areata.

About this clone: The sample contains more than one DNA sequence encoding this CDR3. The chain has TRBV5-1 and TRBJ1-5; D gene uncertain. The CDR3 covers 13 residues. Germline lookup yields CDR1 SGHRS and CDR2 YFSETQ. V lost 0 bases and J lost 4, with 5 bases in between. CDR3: CASSLGSNQPQHF. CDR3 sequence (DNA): TGCGCCAGCAGCTTGGGCTCTAATCAGCCCCAGCATTTT.

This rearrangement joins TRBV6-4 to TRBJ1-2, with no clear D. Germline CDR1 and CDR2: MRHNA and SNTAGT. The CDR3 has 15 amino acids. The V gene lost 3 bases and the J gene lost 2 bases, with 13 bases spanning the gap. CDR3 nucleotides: TGTGCCAGCAGTGAGGAAAAGGGAGGCAACTATGGCTACACCTTC. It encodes CASSEEKGGNYGYTF.

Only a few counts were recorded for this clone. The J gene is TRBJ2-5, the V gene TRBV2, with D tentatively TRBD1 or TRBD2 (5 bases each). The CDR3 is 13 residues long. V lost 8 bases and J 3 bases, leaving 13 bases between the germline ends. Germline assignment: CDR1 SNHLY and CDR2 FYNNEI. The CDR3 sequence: CASLGGGEETQYF. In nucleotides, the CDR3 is TGTGCCAGCCTCGGTGGGGGAGAAGAGACCCAGTACTTC.

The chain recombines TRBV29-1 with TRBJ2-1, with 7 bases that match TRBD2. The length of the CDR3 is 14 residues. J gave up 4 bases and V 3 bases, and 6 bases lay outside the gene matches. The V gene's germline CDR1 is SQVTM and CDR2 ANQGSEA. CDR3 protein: CSVEGGTEYNEQFF. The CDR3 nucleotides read TGCAGCGTTGAGGGGGGGACGGAATACAATGAGCAGTTCTTC.

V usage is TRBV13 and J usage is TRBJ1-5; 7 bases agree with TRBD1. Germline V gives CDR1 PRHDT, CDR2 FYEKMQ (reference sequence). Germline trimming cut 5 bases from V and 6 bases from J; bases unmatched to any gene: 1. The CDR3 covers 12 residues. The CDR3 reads CASSRQGQPQHF. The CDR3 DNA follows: TGTGCCAGCAGCCGACAGGGTCAGCCCCAGCATTTT. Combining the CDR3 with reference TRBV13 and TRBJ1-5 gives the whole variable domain AAGVIQSPRHLIKEKRETATLKCYPIPRHDTVYWYQQGPGQDPQFLISFYEKMQSDKGSIPDRFSAQQFSDYHSELNMSSLELGDSALYFCASSRQGQPQHFGDGTRLSIL.

CDR3 bases: TGTGCCAGCAGTGAAGGCTCCTACAATGAGCAGTTCTTC. It is translated as CASSEGSYNEQFF. The V and J genes are TRBV25-1 and TRBJ2-1, with D unresolved. CDR1 is MGHDK and CDR2 is SYGVNS in the germline V gene. The CDR3 totals 13 residues. The V gene lost 2 bases and the J gene lost 0 bases, with 2 bases spanning the gap.

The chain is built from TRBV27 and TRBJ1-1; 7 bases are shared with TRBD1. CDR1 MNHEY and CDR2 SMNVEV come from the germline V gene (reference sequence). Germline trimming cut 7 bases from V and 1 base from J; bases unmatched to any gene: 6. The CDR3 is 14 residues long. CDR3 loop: CASTSTGPNTEAFF. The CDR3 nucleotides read TGTGCCAGCACCTCGACAGGGCCGAACACTGAAGCTTTCTTT.

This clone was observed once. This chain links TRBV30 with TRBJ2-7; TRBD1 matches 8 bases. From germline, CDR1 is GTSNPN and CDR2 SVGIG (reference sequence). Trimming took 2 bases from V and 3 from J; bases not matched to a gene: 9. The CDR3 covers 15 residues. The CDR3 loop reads CAWSRPGGLGYEQYF. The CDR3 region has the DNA TGTGCCTGGAGTCGCCCAGGGGGCTTGGGCTACGAGCAGTACTTC. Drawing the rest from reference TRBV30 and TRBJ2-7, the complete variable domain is SQTIHQWPATLVQPVGSPLSLECTVEGTSNPNLYWYRQAAGRGLQLLFYSVGIGQISSEVPQNLSASRPQDRQFILSSKKLLLSDSGFYLCAWSRPGGLGYEQYFGPGTRLTVT.

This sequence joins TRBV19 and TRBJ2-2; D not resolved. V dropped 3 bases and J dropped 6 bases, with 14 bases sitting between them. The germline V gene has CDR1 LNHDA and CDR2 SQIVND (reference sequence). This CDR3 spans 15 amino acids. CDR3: CASSISGNGAGELFF. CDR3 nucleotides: TGTGCCAGTAGTATCTCGGGCAATGGTGCCGGGGAGCTGTTTTTT.

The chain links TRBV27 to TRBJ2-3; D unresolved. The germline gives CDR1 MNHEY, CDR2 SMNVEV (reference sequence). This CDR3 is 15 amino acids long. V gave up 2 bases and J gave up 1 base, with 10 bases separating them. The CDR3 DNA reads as TGTGCCAGCAGTTTAGCAGGTATTGGCACAGATACGCAGTATTTT. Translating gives CASSLAGIGTDTQYF.

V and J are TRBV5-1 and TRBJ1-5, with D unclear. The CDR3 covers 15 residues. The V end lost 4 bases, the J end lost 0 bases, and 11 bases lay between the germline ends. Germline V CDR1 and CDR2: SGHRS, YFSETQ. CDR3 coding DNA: TGCGCCAGCAGCCTCAGCGGGTATAGCAATCAGCCCCAGCATTTT. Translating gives CASSLSGYSNQPQHF.

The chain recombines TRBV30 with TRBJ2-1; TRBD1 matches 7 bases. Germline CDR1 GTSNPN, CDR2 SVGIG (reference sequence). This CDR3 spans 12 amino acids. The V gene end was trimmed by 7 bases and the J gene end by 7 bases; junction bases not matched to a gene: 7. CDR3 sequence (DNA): TGTGCCTTGGGGCCCAGGGGGAATGAGCAGTTCTTC. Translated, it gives CALGPRGNEQFF.

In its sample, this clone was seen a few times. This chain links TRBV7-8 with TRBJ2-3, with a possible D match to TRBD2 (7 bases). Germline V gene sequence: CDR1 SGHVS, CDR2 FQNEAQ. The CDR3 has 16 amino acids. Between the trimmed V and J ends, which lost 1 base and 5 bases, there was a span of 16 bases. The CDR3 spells CASSLELGGARDTQYF. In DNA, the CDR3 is TGTGCCAGCAGCTTAGAGCTGGGGGGGGCACGAGATACGCAGTATTTT. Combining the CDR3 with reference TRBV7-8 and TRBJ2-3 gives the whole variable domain GAGVSQSPRYKVAKRGQDVALRCDPISGHVSLFWYQQALGQGPEFLTYFQNEAQLDKSGLPSDRFFAERPEGSVSTLKIQRTQQEDSAVYLCASSLELGGARDTQYFGPGTRLTVL.

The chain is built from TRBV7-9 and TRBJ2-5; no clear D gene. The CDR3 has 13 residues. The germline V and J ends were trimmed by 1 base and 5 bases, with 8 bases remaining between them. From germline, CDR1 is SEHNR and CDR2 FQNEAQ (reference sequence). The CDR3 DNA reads TGTGCCAGCAGCTTAGAGGAGTTGGAGACCCAGTACTTC. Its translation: CASSLEELETQYF.

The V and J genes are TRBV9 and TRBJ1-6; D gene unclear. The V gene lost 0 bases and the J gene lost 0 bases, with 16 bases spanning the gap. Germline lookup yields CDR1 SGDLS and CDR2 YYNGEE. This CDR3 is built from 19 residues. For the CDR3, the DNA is TGTGCCAGCAGCGTAGCTGGGAACATCCTGAGCTCCTATAATTCACCCCTCCACTTT. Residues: CASSVAGNILSSYNSPLHF.

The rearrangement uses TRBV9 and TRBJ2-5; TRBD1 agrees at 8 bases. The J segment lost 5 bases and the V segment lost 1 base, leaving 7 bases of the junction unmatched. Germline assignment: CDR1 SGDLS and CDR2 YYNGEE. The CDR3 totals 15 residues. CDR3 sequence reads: CASSVTGQVRETQYF. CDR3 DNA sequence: TGTGCCAGCAGCGTAACGGGACAGGTCCGGGAGACCCAGTACTTC.

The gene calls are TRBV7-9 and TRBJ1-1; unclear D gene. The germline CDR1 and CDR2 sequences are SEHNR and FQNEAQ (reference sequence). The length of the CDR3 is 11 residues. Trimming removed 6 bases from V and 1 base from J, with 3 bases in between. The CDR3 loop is CASRGNTEAFF. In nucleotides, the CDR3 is TGTGCCAGCAGGGGGAACACTGAAGCTTTCTTT.

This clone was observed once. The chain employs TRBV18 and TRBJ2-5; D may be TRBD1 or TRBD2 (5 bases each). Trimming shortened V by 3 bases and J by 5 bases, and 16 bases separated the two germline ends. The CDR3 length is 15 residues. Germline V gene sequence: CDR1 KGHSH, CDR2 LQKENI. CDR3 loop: CASSPGVLDSETQYF. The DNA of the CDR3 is TGTGCCAGCTCACCGGGGGTTCTCGATTCGGAGACCCAGTACTTC.

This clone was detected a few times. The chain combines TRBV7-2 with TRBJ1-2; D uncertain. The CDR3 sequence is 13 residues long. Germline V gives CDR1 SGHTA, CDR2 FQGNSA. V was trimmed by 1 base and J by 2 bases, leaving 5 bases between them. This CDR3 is CASSLGQNYGYTF. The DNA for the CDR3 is TGTGCCAGCAGCTTAGGGCAAAACTATGGCTACACCTTC.

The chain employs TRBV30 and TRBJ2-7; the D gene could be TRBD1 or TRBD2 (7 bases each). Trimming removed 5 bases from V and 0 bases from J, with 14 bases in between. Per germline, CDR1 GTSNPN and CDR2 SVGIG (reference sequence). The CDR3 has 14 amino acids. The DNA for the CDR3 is TGTGCCTGGGCTGGGAGGGACAGCTCCTACGAGCAGTACTTC. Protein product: CAWAGRDSSYEQYF.

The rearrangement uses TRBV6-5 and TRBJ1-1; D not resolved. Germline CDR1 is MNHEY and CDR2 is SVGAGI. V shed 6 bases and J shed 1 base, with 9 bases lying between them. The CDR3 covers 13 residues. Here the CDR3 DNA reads TGTGCCAGCAGCGATCCAGGGAACACTGAAGCTTTCTTT. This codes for CASSDPGNTEAFF.